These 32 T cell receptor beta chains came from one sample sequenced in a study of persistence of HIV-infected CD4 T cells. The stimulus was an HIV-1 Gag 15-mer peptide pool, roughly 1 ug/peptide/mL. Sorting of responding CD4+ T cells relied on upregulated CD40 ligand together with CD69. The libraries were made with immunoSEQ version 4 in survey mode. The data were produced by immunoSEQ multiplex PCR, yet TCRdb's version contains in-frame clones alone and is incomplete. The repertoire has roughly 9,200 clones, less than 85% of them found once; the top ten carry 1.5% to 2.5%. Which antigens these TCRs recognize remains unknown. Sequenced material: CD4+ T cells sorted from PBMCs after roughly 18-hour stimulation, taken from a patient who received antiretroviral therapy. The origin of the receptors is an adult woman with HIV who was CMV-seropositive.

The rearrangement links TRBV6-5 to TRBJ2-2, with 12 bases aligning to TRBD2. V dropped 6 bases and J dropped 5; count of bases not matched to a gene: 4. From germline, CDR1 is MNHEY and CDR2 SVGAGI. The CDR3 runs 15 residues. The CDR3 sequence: CASRTGTSGTGELFF. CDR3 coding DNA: TGTGCCAGCAGAACCGGGACTAGCGGGACCGGGGAGCTGTTTTTT.

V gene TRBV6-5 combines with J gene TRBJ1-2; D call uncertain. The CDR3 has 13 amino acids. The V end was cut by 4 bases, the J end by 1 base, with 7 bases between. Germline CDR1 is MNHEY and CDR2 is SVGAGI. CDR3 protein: CASSFRSNYGYTF. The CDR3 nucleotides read TGTGCCAGCAGTTTCAGGAGTAACTATGGCTACACCTTC.

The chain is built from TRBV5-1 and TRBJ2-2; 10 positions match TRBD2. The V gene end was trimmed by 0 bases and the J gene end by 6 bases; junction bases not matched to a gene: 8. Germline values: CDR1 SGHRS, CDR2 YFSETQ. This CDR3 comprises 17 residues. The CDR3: CASSLEASGSRAGELFF. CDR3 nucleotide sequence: TGCGCCAGCAGCTTGGAGGCTAGCGGGAGTAGGGCCGGGGAGCTGTTTTTT.

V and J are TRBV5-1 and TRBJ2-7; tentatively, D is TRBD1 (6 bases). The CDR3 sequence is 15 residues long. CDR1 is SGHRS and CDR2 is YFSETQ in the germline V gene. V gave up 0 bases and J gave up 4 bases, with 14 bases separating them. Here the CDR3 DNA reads TGCGCCAGCAGCTTGGTTTTGACAGGAGTTTACGAGCAGTACTTC. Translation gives CASSLVLTGVYEQYF.

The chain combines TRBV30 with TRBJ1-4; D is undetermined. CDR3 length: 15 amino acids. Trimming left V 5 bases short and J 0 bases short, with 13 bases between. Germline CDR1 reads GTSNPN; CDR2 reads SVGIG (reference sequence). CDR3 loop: CAWGPYLPTNEKLFF. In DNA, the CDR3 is TGTGCCTGGGGGCCCTATCTTCCAACTAATGAAAAACTGTTTTTT.

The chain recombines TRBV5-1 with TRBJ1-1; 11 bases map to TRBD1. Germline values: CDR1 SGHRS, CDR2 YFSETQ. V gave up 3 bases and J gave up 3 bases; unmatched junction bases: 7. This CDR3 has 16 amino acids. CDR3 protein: CASSSGQGAGDTEAFF. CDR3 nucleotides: TGCGCCAGCAGCTCTGGACAGGGGGCAGGTGACACTGAAGCTTTCTTT.

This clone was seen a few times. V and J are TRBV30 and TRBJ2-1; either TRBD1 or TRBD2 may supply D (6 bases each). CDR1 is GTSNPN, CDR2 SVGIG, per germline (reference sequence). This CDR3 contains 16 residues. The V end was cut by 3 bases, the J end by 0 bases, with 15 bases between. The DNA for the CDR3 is TGTGCCTGGAGCGCCCCCGGGGGCGCCTCCTACAATGAGCAGTTCTTC. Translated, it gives CAWSAPGGASYNEQFF.

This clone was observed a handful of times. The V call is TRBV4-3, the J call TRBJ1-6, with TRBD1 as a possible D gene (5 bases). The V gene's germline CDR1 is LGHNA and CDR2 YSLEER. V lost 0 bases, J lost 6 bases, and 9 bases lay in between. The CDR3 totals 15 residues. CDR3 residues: CASSQERDLNSPLHF. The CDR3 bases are TGCGCCAGCAGCCAAGAACGGGACCTTAATTCACCCCTCCACTTT.

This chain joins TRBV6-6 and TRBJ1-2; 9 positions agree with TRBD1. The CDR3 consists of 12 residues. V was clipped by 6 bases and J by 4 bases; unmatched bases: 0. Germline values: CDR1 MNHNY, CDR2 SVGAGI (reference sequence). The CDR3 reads CASRDRGYGYTF. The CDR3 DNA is TGTGCCAGCAGGGACAGGGGCTATGGCTACACCTTC.

This CDR3 is CASSLRLASYEQYF. For the CDR3, the DNA is TGTGCCAGCAGTTTGAGACTAGCGTCCTACGAGCAGTACTTC. V is TRBV27 and J is TRBJ2-7; 8 bases fit TRBD2. This CDR3 has 14 amino acids. The germline CDR1 and CDR2 sequences are MNHEY and SMNVEV (reference sequence). V shed 3 bases, J shed 1 base, and the junction held 2 bases outside the gene matches.

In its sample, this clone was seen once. The CDR3 sequence is CASSPDRSSYEQYF. As DNA, the CDR3 is TGTGCCAGCTCACCGGACAGGAGCTCCTACGAGCAGTACTTC. The rearrangement joins TRBV18 to TRBJ2-7, with 7 bases matching TRBD1. The CDR3 is made up of 14 amino acids. The V gene end was trimmed by 3 bases and the J gene end by 0 bases; junction bases not matched to a gene: 2. Germline lookup yields CDR1 KGHSH and CDR2 LQKENI. The complete variable domain, with remaining parts taken from reference TRBV18 and TRBJ2-7, reads NAGVMQNPRHLVRRRGQEARLRCSPMKGHSHVYWYRQLPEEGLKFMVYLQKENIIDESGMPKERFSAEFPKEGPSILRIQQVVRGDSAAYFCASSPDRSSYEQYFGPGTRLTVT.

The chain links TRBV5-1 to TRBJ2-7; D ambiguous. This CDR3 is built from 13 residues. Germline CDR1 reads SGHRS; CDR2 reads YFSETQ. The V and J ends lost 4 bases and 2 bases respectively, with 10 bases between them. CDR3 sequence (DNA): TGCGCCAGCAGCCCTGGGGTGGCCTACGAGCAGTACTTC. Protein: CASSPGVAYEQYF.

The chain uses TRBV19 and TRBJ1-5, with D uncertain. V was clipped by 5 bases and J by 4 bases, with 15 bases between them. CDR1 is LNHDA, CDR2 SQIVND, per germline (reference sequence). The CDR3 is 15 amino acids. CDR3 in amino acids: CASSPAGRENQPQHF. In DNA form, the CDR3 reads TGTGCCAGTAGTCCCGCCGGACGGGAAAATCAGCCCCAGCATTTT.

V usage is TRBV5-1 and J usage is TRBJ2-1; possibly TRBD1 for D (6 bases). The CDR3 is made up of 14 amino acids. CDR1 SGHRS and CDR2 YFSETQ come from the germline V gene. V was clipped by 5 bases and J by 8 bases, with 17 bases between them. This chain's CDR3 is CASSRTGTTYEQFF. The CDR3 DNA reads TGCGCCAGCAGTCGAACCGGGACAACGTATGAGCAGTTCTTC. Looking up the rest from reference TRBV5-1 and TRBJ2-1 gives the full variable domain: KAGVTQTPRYLIKTRGQQVTLSCSPISGHRSVSWYQQTPGQGLQFLFEYFSETQRNKGNFPGRFSGRQFSNSRSEMNVSTLELGDSALYLCASSRTGTTYEQFFGPGTRLTVL.

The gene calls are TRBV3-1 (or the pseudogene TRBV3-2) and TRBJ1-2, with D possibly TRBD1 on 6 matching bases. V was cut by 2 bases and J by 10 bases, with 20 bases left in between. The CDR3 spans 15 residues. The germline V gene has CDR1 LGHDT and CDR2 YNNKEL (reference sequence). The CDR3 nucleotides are TGTGCCAGCAGCCAATTACAGGGAGGTGGCGGGGTCTACACCTTC. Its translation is CASSQLQGGGGVYTF.

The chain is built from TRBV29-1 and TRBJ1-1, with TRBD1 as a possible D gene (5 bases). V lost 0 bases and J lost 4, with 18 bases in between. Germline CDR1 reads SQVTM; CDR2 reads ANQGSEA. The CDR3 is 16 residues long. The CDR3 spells CSVEEDVWGVRTEAFF. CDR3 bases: TGCAGCGTTGAAGAAGATGTTTGGGGGGTTCGCACTGAAGCTTTCTTT.

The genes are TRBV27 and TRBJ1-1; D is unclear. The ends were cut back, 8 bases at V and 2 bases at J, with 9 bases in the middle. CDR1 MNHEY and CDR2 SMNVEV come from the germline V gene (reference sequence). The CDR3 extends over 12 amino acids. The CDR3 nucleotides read TGTGCCAGCGGGTTTAGTAACACTGAAGCTTTCTTT. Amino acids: CASGFSNTEAFF.

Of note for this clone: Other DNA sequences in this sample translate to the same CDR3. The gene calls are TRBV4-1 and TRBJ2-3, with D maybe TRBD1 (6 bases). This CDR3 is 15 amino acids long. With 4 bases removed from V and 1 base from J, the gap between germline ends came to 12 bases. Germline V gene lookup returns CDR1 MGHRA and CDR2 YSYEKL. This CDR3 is CASSPRAGGTDTQYF. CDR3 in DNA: TGCGCCAGCAGCCCAAGGGCAGGGGGCACAGATACGCAGTATTTT.

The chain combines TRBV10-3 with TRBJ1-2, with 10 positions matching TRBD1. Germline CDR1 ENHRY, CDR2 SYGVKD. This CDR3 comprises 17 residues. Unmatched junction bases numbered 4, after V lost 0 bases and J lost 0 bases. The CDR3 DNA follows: TGTGCCATCAGTGAGTCGGGACAGGGGCGAGCTAACTATGGCTACACCTTC. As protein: CAISESGQGRANYGYTF.

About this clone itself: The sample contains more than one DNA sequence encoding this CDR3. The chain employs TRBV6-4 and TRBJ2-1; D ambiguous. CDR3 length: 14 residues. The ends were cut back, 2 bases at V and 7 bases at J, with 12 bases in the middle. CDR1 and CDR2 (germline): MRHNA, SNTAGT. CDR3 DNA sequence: TGTGCCAGCAGTGACGGGAACCGTTATAATGAGCAGTTCTTC. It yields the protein CASSDGNRYNEQFF.

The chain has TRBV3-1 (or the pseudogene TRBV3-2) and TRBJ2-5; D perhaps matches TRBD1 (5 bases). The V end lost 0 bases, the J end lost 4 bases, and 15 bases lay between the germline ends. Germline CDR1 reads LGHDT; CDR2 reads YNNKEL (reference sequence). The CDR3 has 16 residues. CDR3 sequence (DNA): TGTGCCAGCAGCCAAGACTGGGTGGGAAGGGGAGAGACCCAGTACTTC. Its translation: CASSQDWVGRGETQYF.

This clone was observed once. The CDR3 nucleotides are TGCAGTGCTAGTCGGGGCCTCTACAATGAGCAGTTCTTC. Amino acids: CSASRGLYNEQFF. This chain joins TRBV20-1 and TRBJ2-1; D may correspond to TRBD1 or TRBD2 (5 bases each). The germline V and J ends were trimmed by 3 bases and 3 bases, with 9 bases remaining between them. The CDR3 runs 13 residues. Germline CDR1 is DFQATT and CDR2 is SNEGSKA (reference sequence).

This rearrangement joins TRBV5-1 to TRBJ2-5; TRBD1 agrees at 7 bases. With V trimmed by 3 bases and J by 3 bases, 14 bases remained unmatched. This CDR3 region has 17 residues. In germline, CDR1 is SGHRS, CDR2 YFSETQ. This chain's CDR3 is CASSSSWGQRVKETQYF. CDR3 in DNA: TGCGCCAGCAGCTCAAGTTGGGGACAGAGGGTTAAAGAGACCCAGTACTTC. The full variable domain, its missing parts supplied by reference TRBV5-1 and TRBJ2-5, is KAGVTQTPRYLIKTRGQQVTLSCSPISGHRSVSWYQQTPGQGLQFLFEYFSETQRNKGNFPGRFSGRQFSNSRSEMNVSTLELGDSALYLCASSSSWGQRVKETQYFGPGTRLLVL.

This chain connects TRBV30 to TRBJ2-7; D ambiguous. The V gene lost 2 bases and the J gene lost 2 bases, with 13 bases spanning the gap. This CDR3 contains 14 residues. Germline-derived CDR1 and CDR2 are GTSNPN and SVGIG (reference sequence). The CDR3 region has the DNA TGTGCCTGGAGTTCGATATACATAACCTACGAGCAGTACTTC. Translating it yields CAWSSIYITYEQYF. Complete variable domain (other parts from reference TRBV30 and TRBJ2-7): SQTIHQWPATLVQPVGSPLSLECTVEGTSNPNLYWYRQAAGRGLQLLFYSVGIGQISSEVPQNLSASRPQDRQFILSSKKLLLSDSGFYLCAWSSIYITYEQYFGPGTRLTVT.

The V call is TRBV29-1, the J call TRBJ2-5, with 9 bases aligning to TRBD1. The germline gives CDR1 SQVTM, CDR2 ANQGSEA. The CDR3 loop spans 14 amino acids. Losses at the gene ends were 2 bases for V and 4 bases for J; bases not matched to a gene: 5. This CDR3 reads CSVEQRQGGETQYF. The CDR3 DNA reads TGCAGCGTTGAACAGAGACAGGGGGGAGAGACCCAGTACTTC. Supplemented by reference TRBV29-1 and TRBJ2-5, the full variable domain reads SAVISQKPSRDICQRGTSLTIQCQVDSQVTMMFWYRQQPGQSLTLIATANQGSEATYESGFVIDKFPISRPNLTFSTLTVSNMSPEDSSIYLCSVEQRQGGETQYFGPGTRLLVL.

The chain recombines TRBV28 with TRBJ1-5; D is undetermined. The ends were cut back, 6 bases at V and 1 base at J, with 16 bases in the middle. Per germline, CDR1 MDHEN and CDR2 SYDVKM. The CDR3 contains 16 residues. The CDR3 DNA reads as TGTGCCAGCAGCTCAGCCGCTATCAGGAGCAATCAGCCCCAGCATTTT. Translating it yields CASSSAAIRSNQPQHF.

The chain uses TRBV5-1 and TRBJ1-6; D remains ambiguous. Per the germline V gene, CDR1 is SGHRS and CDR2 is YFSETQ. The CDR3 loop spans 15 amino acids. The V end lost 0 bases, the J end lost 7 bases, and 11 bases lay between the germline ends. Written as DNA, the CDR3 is TGCGCCAGCAGCTTGGATCAGCAGACAAATTCACCCCTCCACTTT. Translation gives CASSLDQQTNSPLHF.

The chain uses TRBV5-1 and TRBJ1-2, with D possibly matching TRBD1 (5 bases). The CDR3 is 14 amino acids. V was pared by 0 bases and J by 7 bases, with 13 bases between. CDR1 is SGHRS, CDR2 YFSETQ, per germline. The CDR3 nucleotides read TGCGCCAGCAGCTTGGCGACAGAAGGTCGTGGCTACACCTTC. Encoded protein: CASSLATEGRGYTF.

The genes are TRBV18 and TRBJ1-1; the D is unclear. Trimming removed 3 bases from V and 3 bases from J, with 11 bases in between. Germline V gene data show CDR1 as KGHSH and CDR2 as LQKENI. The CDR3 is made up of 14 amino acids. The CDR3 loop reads CASSPTGQDTEAFF. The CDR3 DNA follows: TGTGCCAGCTCACCTACGGGCCAAGACACTGAAGCTTTCTTT.

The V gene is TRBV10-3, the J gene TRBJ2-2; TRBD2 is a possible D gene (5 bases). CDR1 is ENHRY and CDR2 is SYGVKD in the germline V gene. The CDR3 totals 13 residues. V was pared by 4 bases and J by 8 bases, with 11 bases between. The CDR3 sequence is CAISVQRGGELFF. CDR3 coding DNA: TGTGCCATCAGTGTCCAGAGAGGGGGGGAGCTGTTTTTT.

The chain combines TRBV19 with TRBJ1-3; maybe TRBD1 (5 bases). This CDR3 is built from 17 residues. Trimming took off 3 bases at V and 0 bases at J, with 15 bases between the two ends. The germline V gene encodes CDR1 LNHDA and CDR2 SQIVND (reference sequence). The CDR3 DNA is TGTGCCAGTAGTATGGGACCCTACAGACACTCTGGAAACACCATATATTTT. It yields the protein CASSMGPYRHSGNTIYF.

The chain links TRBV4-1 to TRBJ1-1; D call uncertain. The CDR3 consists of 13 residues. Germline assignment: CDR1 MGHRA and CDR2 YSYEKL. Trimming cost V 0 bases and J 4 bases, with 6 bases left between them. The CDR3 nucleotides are TGCGCCAGCAGCCAAGAGCGGAGCACTGAAGCTTTCTTT. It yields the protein CASSQERSTEAFF.